This T cell receptor (beta chain) originates from a study of technical replicates of blood from a handful of donors. The length of the CDR3 is 14 residues. CDR1 and CDR2 (germline): SGHRS, YFSETQ. V lost 4 bases and J 4 bases, leaving 9 bases between the germline ends. The data were produced by immunoSEQ multiplex PCR, yet TCRdb's version contains in-frame clones alone and is incomplete. The sample records roughly 76,000 clones, 90% to 95% being singletons. The clonotype originates from a human donor in good health. The gene calls are TRBV5-1 and TRBJ1-6; weak D call: TRBD1 (6 bases). The sample was T cells isolated from PBMCs. The CDR3 DNA reads as TGCGCCAGCAGCCAGGGACAATATAATTCACCCCTCCACTTT. It is translated as CASSQGQYNSPLHF.